Below, 27 T cell receptor beta chains from the same sample are listed, as sequenced in a study of tumor-infiltrating lymphocytes in oesophageal squamous cell carcinoma. TCRdb analysed the PCR reads with MiXCR anew, one entry per CDR3 protein. The sample includes about 22,000 distinct CDR3 sequences, approximately 34% seen only once; the top ten take over 15%. Sequencing used esophageal tumor tissue. The receptors shown here come from a female donor with esophageal squamous cell carcinoma.

The chain employs TRBV6-1 and TRBJ1-3; no firm D call. The germline gives CDR1 MNHNS, CDR2 SASEGT. This CDR3 is 15 amino acids long. The V end was cut by 5 bases, the J end by 7 bases, with 18 bases between. The CDR3 DNA follows: TGTGCCAGCAGTACCACCTGGACGCGGGAGAACACCATATATTTT. It is translated as CASSTTWTRENTIYF.

Concerning this clonotype: Because it lacks the conserved phenylalanine or tryptophan at the end, this CDR3 is likely a read error. The limits of the CDR3 on the DNA are not certain, so only TCRdb's listed CDR3 is given. V usage is TRBV6-1 and J usage is TRBJ2-7; TRBD2, the table's D call, lacks a check against the DNA. Germline V CDR1 and CDR2: MNHNS, SASEGT. The CDR3 sequence runs 17 residues, both termini included. CDR3 protein: CASNRGLAGVVEQYFGS.

This clonotype was found a few times. The V call is TRBV19, the J call TRBJ2-4; D is undetermined. The J call could be wrong; TRBJ2-5 is a better fit for the DNA end. Germline assignment: CDR1 LNHDA and CDR2 SQIVND (reference sequence). The CDR3 sequence is 13 residues long. The CDR3 loop reads CASSLAPRETQYF. For the CDR3, the DNA is TGTGCCAGTAGTCTGGCCCCTAGGGAGACCCAGTACTTC.

This clonotype was detected only a few times. V gene TRBV7-6 combines with J gene TRBJ2-1; D not resolved. The V and J ends lost 1 base and 10 bases respectively, with 5 bases between them. The CDR3 sequence is 11 residues long. In germline, CDR1 is SGHVS, CDR2 FNYEAQ. The DNA of the CDR3 is TGTGCCAGCAGCTTAGTGGACGAGCAGTTCTTC. This codes for CASSLVDEQFF. Variable domain in full (rest from reference TRBV7-6 and TRBJ2-1): GAGVSQSPRYKVTKRGQDVALRCDPISGHVSLYWYRQALGQGPEFLTYFNYEAQQDKSGLPNDRFSAERPEGSISTLTIQRTEQRDSAMYRCASSLVDEQFFGPGTRLTVL.

With respect to this clonotype: The junction departs from germline at one end; a sequencing error may be responsible. J is TRBJ2-1 and V is TRBV7-6, with D possibly TRBD2 on 6 matching bases. CDR3 size: 13 residues. CDR1 is SGHVS, CDR2 FNYEAQ, per germline. The CDR3 DNA is TGTGCTAGCAGCGCCGGGACTTACAATGAGCAGTTCTTC. Translating it yields CASSAGTYNEQFF.

This clonotype occurred many times. The V and J genes are TRBV28 and TRBJ1-3; D call uncertain. The germline CDR1 and CDR2 sequences are MDHEN and SYDVKM. Trimming took off 1 base at V and 14 bases at J, with 12 bases between the two ends. The CDR3 sequence is 12 residues long. The chain's CDR3 is CASSLSARLLYF. The CDR3 region has the DNA TGTGCCAGCAGTTTATCGGCCCGCCTTCTATATTTT.

This clonotype has only a few counts. CDR3 DNA sequence: TGTGCCAGCAGTTTAGCGTTGGGACAGGGTCAAGAGACCCAGTACTTC. It specifies CASSLALGQGQETQYF. The chain recombines TRBV12-3 or TRBV12-4 with TRBJ2-5; 9 nucleotides align to TRBD1. The CDR3 has 16 amino acids. The trim removed 0 bases at V and 2 bases at J, leaving 4 bases unmatched.

This clonotype was counted at least ten times. This chain links TRBV7-9 with TRBJ1-2, with unresolved D. Germline CDR1 SEHNR, CDR2 FQNEAQ (reference sequence). Trimming cost V 6 bases and J 4 bases, with 18 bases left between them. CDR3 size: 15 residues. The CDR3 region is CASRPHSSFLYGYTF. For the CDR3, the DNA is TGTGCCAGCAGGCCCCACAGCTCCTTTCTCTATGGCTACACCTTC.

This clonotype was observed at least ten times. The rearrangement joins TRBV10-1 to TRBJ2-7; D perhaps matches TRBD2 (5 bases). V lost 3 bases and J lost 5, with 11 bases in between. Germline CDR1 and CDR2: WNHNN and SYGVQD (reference sequence). CDR3 size: 13 residues. The CDR3 nucleotides are TGCGCCAGCAGTGACTCTAGCAGCGACGAGCAGTACTTC. This translates into CASSDSSSDEQYF.

This rearrangement joins TRBV7-4 to TRBJ2-3; weak D call: TRBD1 (6 bases). The J call may not be correct, given that the DNA end is closer to TRBJ1-1. The CDR3 spans 11 residues. In germline, CDR1 is SGHVT, CDR2 SQSDAQ. CDR3 amino acids: CASSWDNEAFF. The DNA of the CDR3 is TGTGCCAGCAGCTGGGACAATGAAGCTTTCTTT.

This clonotype was recorded many times. This chain uses TRBV10-3 with TRBJ2-4, with unresolved D. Germline V gene lookup returns CDR1 ENHRY and CDR2 SYGVKD. The V end was cut by 4 bases, the J end by 5 bases, with 3 bases between. The CDR3 runs 11 residues. CDR3: CAISAQNIQYF. CDR3 coding DNA: TGTGCCATCAGTGCCCAAAACATTCAGTACTTC.

This clonotype was detected a few times. The chain has TRBV11-3 and TRBJ2-5; no firm D call. Germline-derived CDR1 and CDR2 are SGHNT and YENEEA. The CDR3 consists of 12 residues. V dropped 3 bases and J dropped 7 bases, with 9 bases sitting between them. The CDR3 DNA sequence: TGTGCCAGCAGCTTCGACGGCGGGACCCAGTACTTC. Its protein is CASSFDGGTQYF.

The V gene is TRBV6-6, the J gene TRBJ2-3, with unresolved D. Trimming took 2 bases from V and 5 from J, leaving 11 bases between them. CDR1 is MNHNY and CDR2 is SVGAGI in the germline V gene (reference sequence). The CDR3 extends over 14 amino acids. CDR3 loop: CASSYRYPRDTQYF. The CDR3 nucleotides read TGTGCCAGCAGTTACAGATACCCGCGAGATACGCAGTATTTT.

By share, this clonotype ranks as medium-sized (0.01 to 0.1%). V and J are TRBV7-3 and TRBJ2-7; D uncertain. V lost 0 bases and J 2 bases, leaving 8 bases between the germline ends. Germline CDR1 is SGHTA and CDR2 is FQGTGA. The CDR3 spans 14 residues. The CDR3 DNA is TGTGCCAGCAGCTTAACGCCCTCGCCCTACGAGCAGTACTTC. This encodes CASSLTPSPYEQYF.

This clonotype was detected once. The CDR3 loop reads CASSPRGLAGGEQYF. The CDR3 DNA is TGTGCCAGCTCACCACGGGGACTAGCGGGAGGCGAGCAGTACTTC. V usage is TRBV18 and J usage is TRBJ2-7; 15 bases agree with TRBD2. CDR3 size: 15 residues. From germline, CDR1 is KGHSH and CDR2 LQKENI. V lost 1 base and J lost 6; bases outside the gene matches: 1.

This clonotype was observed at least ten times. The V gene is TRBV12-3 or TRBV12-4, the J gene TRBJ1-6; tentative D call: TRBD1 (6 bases). The ends were cut back, 3 bases at V and 9 bases at J, with 15 bases in the middle. The CDR3 runs to 15 residues. As DNA, the CDR3 is TGTGCCAGCAGTTTTAACCACAGGGCTGGTTCACCCCTCCACTTT. Residues: CASSFNHRAGSPLHF.

This clonotype was detected ten times or more. This chain joins TRBV6-6 and TRBJ2-7; D call uncertain. The germline V gene has CDR1 MNHNY and CDR2 SVGAGI (reference sequence). The CDR3 covers 17 residues. Trimming shortened V by 2 bases and J by 6 bases, and 23 bases separated the two germline ends. CDR3 protein: CASSYVGRLSGPLEQYF. The CDR3 DNA follows: TGTGCCAGCAGTTACGTCGGCAGGCTTTCCGGACCCCTCGAGCAGTACTTC.

This clonotype was observed a handful of times. This may be a read error, as it is one base from a much larger clone. The rearrangement joins TRBV28 to TRBJ2-3; perhaps D is TRBD1 or TRBD2 (6 bases each). The germline V gene encodes CDR1 MDHEN and CDR2 SYDVKM. The CDR3 loop spans 12 amino acids. Trimming took 7 bases from V and 14 from J, leaving 19 bases between them. In DNA form, the CDR3 reads TGTGCCAGCATCTCCCAGAGGGGGGAGCTGTATTTT. Protein: CASISQRGELYF.

There are many counts of this clonotype. Written as DNA, the CDR3 is TGTGCCAGCAGCTTGCGAATCCAGGGGACGAACACTGAAGCTTTCTTT. Translating gives CASSLRIQGTNTEAFF. The chain carries TRBV7-2 and TRBJ1-1; possibly TRBD1 for D (6 bases). V lost 3 bases and J 1 base, leaving 15 bases between the germline ends. CDR3 length: 16 amino acids. The germline V gene has CDR1 SGHTA and CDR2 FQGNSA.

The CDR3 is CASSYRRGGETQYF. The CDR3 DNA follows: TGTGCCAGCAGTTACCGACGGGGGGGAGAGACCCAGTACTTC. This sequence joins TRBV6-6 and TRBJ2-5; 8 bases are a match to TRBD2. The length of the CDR3 is 14 residues. Germline V gives CDR1 MNHNY, CDR2 SVGAGI (reference sequence). V lost 2 bases to trimming and J lost 4 bases; unmatched junction nucleotides: 3.

This clonotype was counted at least ten times. The chain has TRBV18 and TRBJ1-2; D possibly corresponds to TRBD1 (6 bases). The CDR3 sequence is 17 residues long. Between the trimmed V and J ends, which lost 0 bases and 0 bases, there was a span of 14 bases. Germline V gene lookup returns CDR1 KGHSH and CDR2 LQKENI. The chain's CDR3 is CASSPPFPDRTNYGYTF. The CDR3 DNA sequence: TGTGCCAGCTCACCACCATTCCCAGACAGGACTAACTATGGCTACACCTTC.

The chain combines TRBV7-2 with TRBJ2-3, with D tentatively TRBD2 (5 bases). Trimming shortened V by 0 bases and J by 6 bases, and 16 bases separated the two germline ends. The CDR3 totals 16 residues. CDR1 and CDR2 (germline): SGHTA, FQGNSA. The CDR3 protein is CASSLALSFGEDTQYF. The CDR3 coding sequence is TGTGCCAGCAGCTTAGCGCTAAGCTTCGGGGAGGATACGCAGTATTTT.

Note on this clonotype: This may arise from a read error, as a much more abundant clone is one base away. The rearrangement joins TRBV24-1 to TRBJ2-5, with D possibly TRBD1 on 5 matching bases. The germline V gene encodes CDR1 KGHDR and CDR2 SFDVKD. CDR3 length: 15 amino acids. The CDR3 region is CATSEDTRYQETKYF. The CDR3 bases are TGTGCCACCAGTGAGGACACCCGGTACCAAGAGACCAAGTACTTC.

The V gene is TRBV24-1, the J gene TRBJ2-1; the D gene is possibly TRBD2 (5 bases). The V end lost 4 bases, the J end lost 9 bases, and 12 bases lay between the germline ends. The length of the CDR3 is 13 residues. In germline, CDR1 is KGHDR, CDR2 SFDVKD. The CDR3 loop is CATSDPGLVEQFF. CDR3 in DNA: TGTGCCACCAGTGACCCCGGACTGGTTGAGCAGTTCTTC.

This clonotype is termed medium-sized. J is TRBJ1-1 and V is TRBV12-3 or TRBV12-4; possibly TRBD1 for D (6 bases). The CDR3 totals 15 residues. V shed 3 bases and J shed 1 base, with 12 bases lying between them. The CDR3 nucleotides are TGTGCCAGCAGTTTTAGCGGGGGGCGGAACACTGAAGCTTTCTTT. It yields the protein CASSFSGGRNTEAFF.

This clonotype is a singleton in its sample. Mismatch with germline at one junction end may stem from a read error. This chain uses TRBV7-6 with TRBJ2-7; D may be TRBD2 (6 bases). This CDR3 is built from 16 residues. Looked up from germline, CDR1 is SGHVS and CDR2 is FNYEAQ. CDR3 loop: CASNPAGRINTGELYF. In DNA form, the CDR3 reads TGTGCCAGCAACCCCGCGGGGCGGATTAACACCGGGGAGCTGTACTTC. The entire variable domain, with the rest obtained from reference TRBV7-6 and TRBJ2-7, is as follows: GAGVSQSPRYKVTKRGQDVALRCDPISGHVSLYWYRQALGQGPEFLTYFNYEAQQDKSGLPNDRFSAERPEGSISTLTIQRTEQRDSAMYRCASNPAGRINTGELYFGPGTRLTVT.

V and J are TRBV19 and TRBJ2-2; perhaps TRBD1 as D (5 bases). This CDR3 spans 14 amino acids. The V gene's germline CDR1 is LNHDA and CDR2 SQIVND (reference sequence). The V and J ends lost 6 bases and 4 bases respectively, with 12 bases between them. The CDR3: CASRSDSPTGELFF. In nucleotides, the CDR3 is TGTGCCAGTAGATCAGACAGCCCCACCGGGGAGCTGTTTTTT. The full variable domain, completed using reference TRBV19 and TRBJ2-2, is DGGITQSPKYLFRKEGQNVTLSCEQNLNHDAMYWYRQDPGQGLRLIYYSQIVNDFQKGDIAEGYSVSREKKESFPLTVTSAQKNPTAFYLCASRSDSPTGELFFGEGSRLTVL.